Given below is one T cell receptor beta chain in context. The antigen is unknown. Sequencing used immunoSEQ multiplex PCR; TCRdb keeps in-frame clones, though not all of them. The repertoire consists of some 47,000 clones, with roughly 90% occurring once and the leading ten covering less than 3%. Second-dose schedules of about 4 or about 12 weeks were combined. This entry belongs to a study of T cell responses to AZD1222 COVID-19 vaccine. Study-level findings and limits: Unmutated regions of variants are reportedly targeted by nearly half of spike-specific TCRs. Of the AZD1222 recipients, only five or six were seropositive at baseline. Females outnumbered males among donors, who were mostly white British; clonal diversity was possibly underestimated.

Germline trimming cut 8 bases from V and 5 bases from J; bases unmatched to any gene: 11. The CDR3 consists of 15 residues. The germline V gene has CDR1 GTSNPN and CDR2 SVGIG (reference sequence). This sequence joins TRBV30 and TRBJ1-6; 8 positions match TRBD1. This sequence originates from an adult who received the AZD1222 COVID-19 vaccine. The sequencing here drew on peripheral blood, taken 28 days after the second AZD1222 dose. The CDR3 sequence: CARKDRGKNNSPLHF. The CDR3 DNA reads TGTGCCCGGAAAGACAGGGGAAAAAATAATTCACCCCTCCACTTT.